This TCR beta chain was found in a study of cytomegalovirus exposure and HLA in healthy donors. About this clone itself: No antigen is known for it.

The PCR used 60 Vbeta and 13 Jbeta primers. Clones were read by immunoSEQ multiplex PCR, and TCRdb kept only the in-frame ones, dropping some. The sample has about 190,000 clones, around 90% seen once. Regarding the study as a whole: Usually a TCR sequence was rare, but some public TCRs were found in many donors. Within an earlier analysis, most TCR beta V segments proved productive either about 87% or about 30% of the time.

This TCR came from a woman aged 18-29 years in good health and CMV-seronegative. Sequenced material: PBMCs.

The CDR3 DNA follows: TGTGCCAGCAGCTCCCGGGACTATACAAACAATGAGCAGTTCTTC. Amino acid sequence: CASSSRDYTNNEQFF. The genes are TRBV7-2 and TRBJ2-1; 7 bases match TRBD2. The CDR3 length is 15 residues. Germline V gives CDR1 SGHTA, CDR2 FQGNSA. The J segment lost 5 bases and the V segment lost 4 bases, leaving 8 bases of the junction unmatched. The variable domain in full, completed from reference TRBV7-2 and TRBJ2-1, reads GAGVSQSPSNKVTEKGKDVELRCDPISGHTALYWYRQSLGQGLEFLIYFQGNSAPDKSGLPSDRFSAERTGGSVSTLTIQRTQQEDSAVYLCASSSRDYTNNEQFFGPGTRLTVL.